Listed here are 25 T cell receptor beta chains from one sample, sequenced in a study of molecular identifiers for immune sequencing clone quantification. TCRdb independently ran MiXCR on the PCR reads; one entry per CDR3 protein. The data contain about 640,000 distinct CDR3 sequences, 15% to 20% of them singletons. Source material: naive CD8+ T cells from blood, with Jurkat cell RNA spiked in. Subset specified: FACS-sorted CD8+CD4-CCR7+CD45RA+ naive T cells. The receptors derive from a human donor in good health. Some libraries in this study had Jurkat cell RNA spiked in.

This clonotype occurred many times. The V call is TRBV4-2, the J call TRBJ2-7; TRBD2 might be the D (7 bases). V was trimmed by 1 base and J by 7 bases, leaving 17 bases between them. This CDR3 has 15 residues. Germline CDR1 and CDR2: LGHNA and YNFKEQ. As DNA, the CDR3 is TGTGCCAGCAGCCAAGGACCTGGGGGGGCCATGGAGCAGTACTTC. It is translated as CASSQGPGGAMEQYF.

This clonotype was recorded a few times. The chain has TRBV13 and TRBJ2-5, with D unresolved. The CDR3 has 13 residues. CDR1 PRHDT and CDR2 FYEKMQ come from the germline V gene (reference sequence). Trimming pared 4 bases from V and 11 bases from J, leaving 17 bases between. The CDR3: CASSSDSRQAQYF. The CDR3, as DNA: TGTGCCAGCAGCTCCGATTCCCGGCAAGCTCAGTACTTC.

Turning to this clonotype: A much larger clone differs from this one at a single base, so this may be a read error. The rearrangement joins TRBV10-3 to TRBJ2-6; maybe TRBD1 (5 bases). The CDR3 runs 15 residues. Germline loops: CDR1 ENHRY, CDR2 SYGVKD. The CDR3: CAISAAPSGANALTF. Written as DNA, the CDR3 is TGTGCCATCAGTGCAGCGCCTTCTGGGGCCAACGCCCTGACTTTC.

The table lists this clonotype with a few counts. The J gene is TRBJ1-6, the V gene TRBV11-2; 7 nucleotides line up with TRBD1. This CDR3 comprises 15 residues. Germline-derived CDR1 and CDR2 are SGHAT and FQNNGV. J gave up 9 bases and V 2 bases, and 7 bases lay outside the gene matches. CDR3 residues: CASSLRGLEGSPLHF. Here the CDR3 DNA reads TGTGCCAGCAGCTTAAGGGGGCTGGAGGGTTCACCCCTCCACTTT.

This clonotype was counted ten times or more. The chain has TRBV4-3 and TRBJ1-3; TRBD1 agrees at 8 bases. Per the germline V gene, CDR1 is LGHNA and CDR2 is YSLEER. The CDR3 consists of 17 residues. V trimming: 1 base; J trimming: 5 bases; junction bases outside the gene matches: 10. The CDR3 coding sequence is TGCGCCAGCAGCCAAGGCCCAATGGGACAGGAAAGAAACACCATATATTTT. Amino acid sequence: CASSQGPMGQERNTIYF.

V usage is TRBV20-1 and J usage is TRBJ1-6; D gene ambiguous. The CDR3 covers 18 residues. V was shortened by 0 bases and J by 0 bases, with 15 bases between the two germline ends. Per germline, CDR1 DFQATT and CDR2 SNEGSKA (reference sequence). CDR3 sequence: CSARDQSQERSYNSPLHF. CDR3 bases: TGCAGTGCTAGAGATCAGTCGCAGGAACGCTCCTATAATTCACCCCTCCACTTT.

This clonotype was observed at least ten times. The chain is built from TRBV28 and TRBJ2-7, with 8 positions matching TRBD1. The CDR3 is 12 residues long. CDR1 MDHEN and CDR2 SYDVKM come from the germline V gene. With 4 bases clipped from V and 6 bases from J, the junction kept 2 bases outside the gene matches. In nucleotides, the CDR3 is TGTGCCAGCAGTTGGACAGGGTTCGAGCAGTACTTC. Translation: CASSWTGFEQYF. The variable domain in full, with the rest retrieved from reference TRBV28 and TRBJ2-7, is DVKVTQSSRYLVKRTGEKVFLECVQDMDHENMFWYRQDPGLGLRLIYFSYDVKMKEKGDIPEGYSVSREKKERFSLILESASTNQTSMYLCASSWTGFEQYFGPGTRLTVT.

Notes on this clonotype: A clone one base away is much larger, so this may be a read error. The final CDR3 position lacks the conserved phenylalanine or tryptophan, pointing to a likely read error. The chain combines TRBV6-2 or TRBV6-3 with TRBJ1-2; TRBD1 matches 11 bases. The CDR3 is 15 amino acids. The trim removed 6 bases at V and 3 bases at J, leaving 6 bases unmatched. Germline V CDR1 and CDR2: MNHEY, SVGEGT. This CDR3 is CASSSRTGGDYGYTL. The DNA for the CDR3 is TGTGCCAGCAGCTCCCGGACAGGGGGCGACTATGGCTACACCCTC.

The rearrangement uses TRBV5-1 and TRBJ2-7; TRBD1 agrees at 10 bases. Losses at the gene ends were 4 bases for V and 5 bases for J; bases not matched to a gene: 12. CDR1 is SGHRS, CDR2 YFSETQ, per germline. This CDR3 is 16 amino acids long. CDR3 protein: CASSGPGQGTRDEQYF. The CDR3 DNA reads TGCGCCAGCAGCGGGCCGGGACAGGGGACCCGGGACGAGCAGTACTTC.

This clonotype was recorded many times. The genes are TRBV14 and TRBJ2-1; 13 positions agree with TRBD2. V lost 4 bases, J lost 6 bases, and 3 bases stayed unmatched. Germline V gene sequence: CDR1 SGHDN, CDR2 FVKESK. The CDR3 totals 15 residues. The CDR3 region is CASSPGLAGSNEQFF. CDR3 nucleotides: TGTGCCAGCAGCCCGGGACTAGCGGGATCCAATGAGCAGTTCTTC.

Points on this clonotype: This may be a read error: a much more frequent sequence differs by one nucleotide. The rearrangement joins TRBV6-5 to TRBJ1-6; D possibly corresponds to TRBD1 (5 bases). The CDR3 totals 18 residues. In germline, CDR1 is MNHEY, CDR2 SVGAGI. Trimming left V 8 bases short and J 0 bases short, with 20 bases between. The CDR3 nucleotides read TGTGCCAGCTCCTTACGGGGACTCCGGAGCTCCTATAATTCACCCCTCCACTTT. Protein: CASSLRGLRSSYNSPLHF.

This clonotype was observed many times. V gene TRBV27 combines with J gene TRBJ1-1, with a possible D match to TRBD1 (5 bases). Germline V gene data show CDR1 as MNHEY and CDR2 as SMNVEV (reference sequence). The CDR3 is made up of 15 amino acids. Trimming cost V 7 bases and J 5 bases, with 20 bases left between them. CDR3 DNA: TGTGCCAGCAAAAAATCCCAAGGGGCCGCTACTGAAGCTTTCTTT. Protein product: CASKKSQGAATEAFF.

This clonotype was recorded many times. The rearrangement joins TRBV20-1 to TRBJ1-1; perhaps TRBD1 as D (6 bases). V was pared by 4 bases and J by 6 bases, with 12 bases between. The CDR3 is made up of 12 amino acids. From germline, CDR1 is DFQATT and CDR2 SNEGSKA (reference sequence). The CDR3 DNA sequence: TGCAGTGCTAACCAAGGGGGGGCTGAAGCTTTCTTT. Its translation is CSANQGGAEAFF.

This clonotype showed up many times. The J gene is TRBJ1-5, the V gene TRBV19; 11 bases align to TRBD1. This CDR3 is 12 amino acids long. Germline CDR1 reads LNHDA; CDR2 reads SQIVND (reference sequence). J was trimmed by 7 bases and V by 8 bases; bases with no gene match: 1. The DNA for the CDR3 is TGTGCCAGTGGGACAGGGGGACAGCCCCAGCATTTT. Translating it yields CASGTGGQPQHF.

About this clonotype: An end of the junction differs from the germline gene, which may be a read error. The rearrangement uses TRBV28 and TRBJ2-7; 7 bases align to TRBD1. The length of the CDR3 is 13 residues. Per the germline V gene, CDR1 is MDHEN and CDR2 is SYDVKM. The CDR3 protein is CASRYRGSYEQHF. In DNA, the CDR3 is TGTGCCAGTCGGTACAGGGGATCCTACGAGCAGCACTTC. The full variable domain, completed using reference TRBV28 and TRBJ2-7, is DVKVTQSSRYLVKRTGEKVFLECVQDMDHENMFWYRQDPGLGLRLIYFSYDVKMKEKGDIPEGYSVSREKKERFSLILESASTNQTSMYLCASRYRGSYEQHFGPGTRLTVT.

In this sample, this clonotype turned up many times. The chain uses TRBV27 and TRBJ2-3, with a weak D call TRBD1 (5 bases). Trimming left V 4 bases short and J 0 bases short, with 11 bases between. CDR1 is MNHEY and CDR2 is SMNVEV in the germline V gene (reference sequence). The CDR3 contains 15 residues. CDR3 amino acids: CASSSTVISTDTQYF. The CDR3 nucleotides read TGTGCCAGCAGTTCGACAGTTATTAGCACAGATACGCAGTATTTT.

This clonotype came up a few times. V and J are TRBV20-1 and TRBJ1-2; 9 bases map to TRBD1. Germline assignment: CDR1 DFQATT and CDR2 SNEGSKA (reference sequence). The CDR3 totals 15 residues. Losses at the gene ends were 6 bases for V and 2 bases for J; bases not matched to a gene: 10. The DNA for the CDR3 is TGCAGTGCCGAAGAAACGACAGGGGGGAACTATGGCTACACCTTC. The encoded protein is CSAEETTGGNYGYTF.

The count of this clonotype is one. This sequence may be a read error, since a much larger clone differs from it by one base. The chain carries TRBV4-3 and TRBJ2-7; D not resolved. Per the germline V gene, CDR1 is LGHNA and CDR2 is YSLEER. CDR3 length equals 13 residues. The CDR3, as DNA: TGCGTCAGCAGCCAATATACGGGCTACGAGCAGTACTTC. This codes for CVSSQYTGYEQYF.

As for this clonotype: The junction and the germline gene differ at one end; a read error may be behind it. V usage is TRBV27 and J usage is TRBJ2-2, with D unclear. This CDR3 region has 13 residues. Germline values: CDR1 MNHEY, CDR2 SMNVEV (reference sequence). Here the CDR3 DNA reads TGTGCCGGCAGTTTTGGGGTCACCGGGGAGCTGTTTTTT. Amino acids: CAGSFGVTGELFF.

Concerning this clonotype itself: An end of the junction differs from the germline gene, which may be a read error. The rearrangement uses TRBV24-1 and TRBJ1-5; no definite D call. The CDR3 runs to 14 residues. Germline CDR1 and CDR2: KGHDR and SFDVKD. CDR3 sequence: CATLQWLSSQPQHF. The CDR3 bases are TGTGCCACCTTACAGTGGCTTAGCAGTCAGCCCCAGCATTTT.

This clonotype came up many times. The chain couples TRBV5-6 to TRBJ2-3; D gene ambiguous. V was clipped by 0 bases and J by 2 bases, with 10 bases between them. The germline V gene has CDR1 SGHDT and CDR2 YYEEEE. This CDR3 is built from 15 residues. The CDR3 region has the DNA TGTGCCAGCAGCTTGGTTCCGGATAACACAGATACGCAGTATTTT. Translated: CASSLVPDNTDTQYF.

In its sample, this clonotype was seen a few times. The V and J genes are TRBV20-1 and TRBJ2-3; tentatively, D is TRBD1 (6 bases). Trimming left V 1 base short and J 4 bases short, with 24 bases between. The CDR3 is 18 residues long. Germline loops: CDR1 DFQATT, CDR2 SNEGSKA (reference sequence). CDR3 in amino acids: CSARAIRDLEGVADTQYF. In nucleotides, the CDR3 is TGCAGTGCTAGAGCTATCCGGGACCTAGAGGGGGTCGCAGATACGCAGTATTTT.

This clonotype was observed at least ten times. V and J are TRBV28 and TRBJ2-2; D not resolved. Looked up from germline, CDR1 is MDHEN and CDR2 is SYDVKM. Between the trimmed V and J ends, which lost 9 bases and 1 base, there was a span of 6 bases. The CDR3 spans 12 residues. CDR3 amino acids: CASRLNTGELFF. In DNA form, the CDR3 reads TGTGCCAGTCGGTTGAACACCGGGGAGCTGTTTTTT.

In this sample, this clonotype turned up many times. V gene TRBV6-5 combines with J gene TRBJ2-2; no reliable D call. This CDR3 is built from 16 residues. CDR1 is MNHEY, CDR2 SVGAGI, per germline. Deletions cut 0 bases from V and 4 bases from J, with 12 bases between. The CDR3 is CASSYSSPGFTGELFF. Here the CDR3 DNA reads TGTGCCAGCAGTTACTCGAGCCCAGGCTTCACCGGGGAGCTGTTTTTT.

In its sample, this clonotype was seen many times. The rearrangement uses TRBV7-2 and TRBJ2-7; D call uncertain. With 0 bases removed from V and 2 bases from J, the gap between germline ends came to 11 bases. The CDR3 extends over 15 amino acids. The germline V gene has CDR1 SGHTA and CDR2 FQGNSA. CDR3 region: CASSLAPGIPYEQYF. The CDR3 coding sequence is TGTGCCAGCAGCTTAGCCCCGGGCATACCCTACGAGCAGTACTTC. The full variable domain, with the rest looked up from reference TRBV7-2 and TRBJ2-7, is GAGVSQSPSNKVTEKGKDVELRCDPISGHTALYWYRQSLGQGLEFLIYFQGNSAPDKSGLPSDRFSAERTGGSVSTLTIQRTQQEDSAVYLCASSLAPGIPYEQYFGPGTRLTVT.